The clone carrying this T cell receptor (beta chain) was seen many times. What it binds is not known. RNA transcripts provided the source from which TCR beta CDR3 regions were amplified. HTBI primers drove first-round RT-PCR of the TCR CDR3. TCRdb processed the multiplex PCR reads anew with MiXCR; each CDR3 protein has one entry. The sample consists of about half a million distinct CDR3 sequences, 15% to 20% of them appearing once. The sample is drawn from a study of T cells in Graves' hyperthyroidism and ophthalmopathy. Study-wide results and limits: Ophthalmopathy was separated from stable hyperthyroidism by a 13 V-J model.

CDR3 size: 14 residues. Trimming removed 0 bases from V and 4 bases from J, with 9 bases in between. Germline loops: CDR1 SNHLY, CDR2 FYNNEI. This clonotype was obtained from a man aged 40-50 years with Graves' ophthalmopathy. Material: blood. The chain joins TRBV2 to TRBJ1-1, with D perhaps TRBD1 (5 bases). In nucleotides, the CDR3 is TGTGCCAGCAGTGAAGCGTTGGGGGGCACTGAAGCTTTCTTT. Translating it yields CASSEALGGTEAFF.